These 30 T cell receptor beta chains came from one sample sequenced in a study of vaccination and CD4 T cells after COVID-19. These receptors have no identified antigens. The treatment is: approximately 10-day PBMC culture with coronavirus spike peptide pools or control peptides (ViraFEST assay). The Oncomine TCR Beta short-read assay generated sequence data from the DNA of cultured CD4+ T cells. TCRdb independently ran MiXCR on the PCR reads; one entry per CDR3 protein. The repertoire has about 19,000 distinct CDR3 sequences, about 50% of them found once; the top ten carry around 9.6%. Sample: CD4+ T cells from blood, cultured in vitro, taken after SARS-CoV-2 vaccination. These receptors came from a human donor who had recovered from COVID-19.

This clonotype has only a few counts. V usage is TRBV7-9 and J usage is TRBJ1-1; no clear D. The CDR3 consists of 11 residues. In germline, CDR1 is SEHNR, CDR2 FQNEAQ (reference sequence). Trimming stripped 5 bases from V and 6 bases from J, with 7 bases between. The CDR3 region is CASSPPPEAFF. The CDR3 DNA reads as TGTGCCAGCAGCCCCCCCCCTGAAGCTTTCTTT.

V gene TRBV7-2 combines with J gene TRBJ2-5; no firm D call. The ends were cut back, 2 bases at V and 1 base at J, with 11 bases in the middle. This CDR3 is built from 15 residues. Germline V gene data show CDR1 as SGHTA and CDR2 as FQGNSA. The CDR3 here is CASSLSGQAQETQYF. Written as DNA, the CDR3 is TGTGCCAGCAGCTTATCGGGCCAAGCCCAAGAGACCCAGTACTTC.

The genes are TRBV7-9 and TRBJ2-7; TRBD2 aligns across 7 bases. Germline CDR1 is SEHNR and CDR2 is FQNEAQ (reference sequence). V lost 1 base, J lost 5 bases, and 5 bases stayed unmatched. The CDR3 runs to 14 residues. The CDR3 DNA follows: TGTGCCAGCAGCTTAGGCGGGAGTTACGACGAGCAGTACTTC. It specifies CASSLGGSYDEQYF.

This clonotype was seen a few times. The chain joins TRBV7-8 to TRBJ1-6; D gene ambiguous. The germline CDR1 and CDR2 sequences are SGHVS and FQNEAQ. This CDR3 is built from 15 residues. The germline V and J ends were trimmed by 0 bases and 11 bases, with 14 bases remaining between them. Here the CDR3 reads CASSLAVHTRTPLHF. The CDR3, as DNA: TGTGCCAGCAGCTTAGCGGTACACACCAGGACACCCCTCCACTTT.

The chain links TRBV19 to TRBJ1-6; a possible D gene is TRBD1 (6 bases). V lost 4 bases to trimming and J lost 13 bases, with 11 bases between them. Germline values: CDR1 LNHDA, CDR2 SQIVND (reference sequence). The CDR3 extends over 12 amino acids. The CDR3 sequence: CASSTTGWPLHF. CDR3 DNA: TGTGCCAGTAGTACTACAGGGTGGCCCCTCCACTTT.

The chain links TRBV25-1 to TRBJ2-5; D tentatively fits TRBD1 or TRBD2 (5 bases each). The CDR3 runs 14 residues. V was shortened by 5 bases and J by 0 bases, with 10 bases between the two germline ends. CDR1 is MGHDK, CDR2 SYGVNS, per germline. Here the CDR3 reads CASSRWGNQETQYF. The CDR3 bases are TGTGCCAGCAGTCGATGGGGGAACCAAGAGACCCAGTACTTC.

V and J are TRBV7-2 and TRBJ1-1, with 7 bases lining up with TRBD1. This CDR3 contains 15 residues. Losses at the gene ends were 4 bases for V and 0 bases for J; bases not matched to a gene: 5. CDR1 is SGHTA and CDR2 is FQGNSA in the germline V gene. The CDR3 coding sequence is TGTGCCAGCAGCTCACGGACAGGTTTGAACACTGAAGCTTTCTTT. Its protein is CASSSRTGLNTEAFF.

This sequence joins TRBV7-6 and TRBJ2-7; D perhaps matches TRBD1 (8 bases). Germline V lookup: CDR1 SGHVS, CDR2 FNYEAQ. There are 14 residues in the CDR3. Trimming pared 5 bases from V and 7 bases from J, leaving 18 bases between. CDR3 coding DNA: TGTGCCAGCAGCCTACAGGGGGGGTCTGGTGAGCAGTACTTC. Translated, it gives CASSLQGGSGEQYF.

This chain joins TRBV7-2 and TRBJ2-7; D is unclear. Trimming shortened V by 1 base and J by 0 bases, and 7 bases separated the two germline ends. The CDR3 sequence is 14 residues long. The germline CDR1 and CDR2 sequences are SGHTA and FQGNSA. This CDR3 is CASSLGHSSYEQYF. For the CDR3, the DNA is TGTGCCAGCAGCTTAGGACATAGCTCCTACGAGCAGTACTTC.

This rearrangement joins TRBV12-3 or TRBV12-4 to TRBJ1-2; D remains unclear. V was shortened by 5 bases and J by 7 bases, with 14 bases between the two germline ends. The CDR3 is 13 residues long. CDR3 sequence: CASSPPIPIGYTF. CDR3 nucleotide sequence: TGTGCCAGCAGTCCCCCCATCCCTATTGGCTACACCTTC.

CDR3: CASSLGLASDTQYF. The CDR3 DNA follows: TGTGCCAGCAGTTTAGGACTAGCGTCAGATACGCAGTATTTT. This chain connects TRBV12-3 or TRBV12-4 to TRBJ2-3, with 8 nucleotides matching TRBD2. The CDR3 loop spans 14 amino acids. V lost 1 base and J lost 4; bases outside the gene matches: 1.

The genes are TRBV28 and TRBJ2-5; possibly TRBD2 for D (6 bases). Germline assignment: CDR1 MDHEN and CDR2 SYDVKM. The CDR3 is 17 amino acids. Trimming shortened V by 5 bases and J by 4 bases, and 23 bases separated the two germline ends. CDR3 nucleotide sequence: TGTGCCAGCAGTCCTGGTTACGCCCCCGCGGGAAGAGAGACCCAGTACTTC. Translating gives CASSPGYAPAGRETQYF.

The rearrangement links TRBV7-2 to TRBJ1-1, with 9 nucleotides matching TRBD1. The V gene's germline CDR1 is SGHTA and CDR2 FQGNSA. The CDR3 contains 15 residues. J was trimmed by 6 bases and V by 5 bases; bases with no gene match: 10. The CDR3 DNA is TGTGCCAGCAGCCAAAATACAGGGGGCGCTTCTGAAGCTTTCTTT. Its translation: CASSQNTGGASEAFF.

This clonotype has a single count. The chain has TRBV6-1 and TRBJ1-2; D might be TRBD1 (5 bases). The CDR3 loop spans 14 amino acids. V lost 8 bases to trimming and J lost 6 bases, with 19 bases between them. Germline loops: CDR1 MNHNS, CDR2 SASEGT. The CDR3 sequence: CASWRDSRSDGYTF. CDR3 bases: TGTGCCAGCTGGCGCGACAGTCGGTCTGATGGCTACACCTTC.

The chain's CDR3 is CASSLLYETQYF. As DNA, the CDR3 is TGTGCCAGCAGCCTCCTATACGAGACCCAGTACTTC. This chain links TRBV7-2 with TRBJ2-5, with D unresolved. The ends were cut back, 5 bases at V and 5 bases at J, with 9 bases in the middle. Germline V lookup: CDR1 SGHTA, CDR2 FQGNSA. CDR3 size: 12 residues.

The CDR3 spells CASSKVENYGYTF. DNA for the CDR3: TGTGCCAGCAGTAAGGTGGAGAACTATGGCTACACCTTC. This chain connects TRBV27 to TRBJ1-2; D uncertain. CDR3 length: 13 amino acids. V gave up 5 bases and J gave up 2 bases, with 9 bases separating them. Germline CDR1 is MNHEY and CDR2 is SMNVEV (reference sequence).

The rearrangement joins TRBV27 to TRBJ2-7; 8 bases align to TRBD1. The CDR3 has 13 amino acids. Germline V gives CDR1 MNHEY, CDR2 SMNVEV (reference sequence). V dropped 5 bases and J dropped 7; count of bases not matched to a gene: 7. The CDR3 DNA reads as TGTGCCAGCAGTCCCTGGACAGGGAATGAGCAGTACTTC. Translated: CASSPWTGNEQYF.

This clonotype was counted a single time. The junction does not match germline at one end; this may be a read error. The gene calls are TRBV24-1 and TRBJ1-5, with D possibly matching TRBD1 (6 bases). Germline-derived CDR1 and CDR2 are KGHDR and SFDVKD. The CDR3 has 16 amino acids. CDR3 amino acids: CATSDVDSYSDQPQHF. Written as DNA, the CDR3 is TGTGCCACCAGTGATGTGGACAGTTATAGCGATCAGCCCCAGCATTTT.

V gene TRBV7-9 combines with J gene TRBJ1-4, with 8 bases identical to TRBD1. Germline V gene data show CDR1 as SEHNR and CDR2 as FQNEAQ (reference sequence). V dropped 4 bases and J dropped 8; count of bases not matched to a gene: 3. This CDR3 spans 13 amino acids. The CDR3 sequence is CASSSRDREKLFF. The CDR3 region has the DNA TGTGCCAGCAGCTCCCGGGACAGGGAAAAACTGTTTTTT. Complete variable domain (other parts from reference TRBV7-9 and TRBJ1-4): DTGVSQNPRHKITKRGQNVTFRCDPISEHNRLYWYRQTLGQGPEFLTYFQNEAQLEKSRLLSDRFSAERPKGSFSTLEIQRTEQGDSAMYLCASSSRDREKLFFGSGTQLSVL.

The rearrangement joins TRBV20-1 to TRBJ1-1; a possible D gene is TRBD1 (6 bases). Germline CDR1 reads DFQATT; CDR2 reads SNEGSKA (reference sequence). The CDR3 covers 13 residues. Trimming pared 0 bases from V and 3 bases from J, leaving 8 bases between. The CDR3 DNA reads TGCAGTGCTAGAGAGGGGGCCCACACTGAAGCTTTCTTT. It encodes CSAREGAHTEAFF.

CDR3 sequence reads: CAITRAGDSGYTF. The DNA of the CDR3 is TGTGCCATTACGCGGGCAGGGGACAGCGGCTACACCTTC. The chain carries TRBV7-9 and TRBJ1-2, with TRBD1 matching 7 bases. CDR3 length equals 13 residues. V trimming: 10 bases; J trimming: 8 bases; junction bases outside the gene matches: 13. CDR1 and CDR2 (germline): SEHNR, FQNEAQ (reference sequence).

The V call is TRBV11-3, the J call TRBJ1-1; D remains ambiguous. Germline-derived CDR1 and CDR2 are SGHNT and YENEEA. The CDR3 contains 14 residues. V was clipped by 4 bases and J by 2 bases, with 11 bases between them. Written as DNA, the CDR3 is TGTGCCAGCAGCTCCAGACGGGGTAACACTGAAGCTTTCTTT. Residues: CASSSRRGNTEAFF. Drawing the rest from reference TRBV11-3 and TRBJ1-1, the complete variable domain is EAGVVQSPRYKIIEKKQPVAFWCNPISGHNTLYWYLQNLGQGPELLIRYENEEAVDDSQLPKDRFSAERLKGVDSTLKIQPAELGDSAVYLCASSSRRGNTEAFFGQGTRLTVV.

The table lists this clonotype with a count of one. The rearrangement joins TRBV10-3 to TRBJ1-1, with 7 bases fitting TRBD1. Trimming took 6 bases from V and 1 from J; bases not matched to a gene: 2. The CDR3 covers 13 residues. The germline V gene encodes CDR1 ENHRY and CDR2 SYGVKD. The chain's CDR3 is CAIREGANTEAFF. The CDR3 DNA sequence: TGTGCCATCAGGGAGGGGGCGAACACTGAAGCTTTCTTT.

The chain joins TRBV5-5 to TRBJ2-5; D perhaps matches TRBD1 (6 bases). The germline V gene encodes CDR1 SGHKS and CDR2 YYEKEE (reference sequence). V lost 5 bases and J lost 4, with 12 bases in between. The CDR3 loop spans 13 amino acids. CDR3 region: CASRSTGAETQYF. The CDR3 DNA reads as TGTGCCAGCAGGTCGACAGGAGCAGAGACCCAGTACTTC.

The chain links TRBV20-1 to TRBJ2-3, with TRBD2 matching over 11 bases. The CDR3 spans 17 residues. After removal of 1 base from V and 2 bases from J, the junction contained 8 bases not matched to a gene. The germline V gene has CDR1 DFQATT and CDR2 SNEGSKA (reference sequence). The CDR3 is CSARAQGLAGLTDTQYF. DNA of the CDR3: TGCAGTGCTAGAGCTCAAGGACTAGCGGGCCTCACAGATACGCAGTATTTT.

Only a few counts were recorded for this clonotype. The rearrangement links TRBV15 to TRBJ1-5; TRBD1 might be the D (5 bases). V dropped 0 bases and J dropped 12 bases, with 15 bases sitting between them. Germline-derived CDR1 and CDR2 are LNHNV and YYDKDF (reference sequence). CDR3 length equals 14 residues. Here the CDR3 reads CATSRDWGGNFQHF. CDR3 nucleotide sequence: TGTGCCACCAGCAGAGATTGGGGCGGCAATTTCCAGCATTTT. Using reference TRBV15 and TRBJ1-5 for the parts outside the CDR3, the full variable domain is DAMVIQNPRYQVTQFGKPVTLSCSQTLNHNVMYWYQQKSSQAPKLLFHYYDKDFNNEADTPDNFQSRRPNTSFCFLDIRSPGLGDTAMYLCATSRDWGGNFQHFGDGTRLSIL.

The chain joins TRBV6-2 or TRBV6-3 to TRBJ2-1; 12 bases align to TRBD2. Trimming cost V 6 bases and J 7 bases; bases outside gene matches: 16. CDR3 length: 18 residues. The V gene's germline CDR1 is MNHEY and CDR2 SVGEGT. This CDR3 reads CASSSGLAGRDFKNEQFF. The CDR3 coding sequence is TGTGCCAGCAGCTCGGGACTAGCGGGTCGGGATTTTAAAAATGAGCAGTTCTTC.

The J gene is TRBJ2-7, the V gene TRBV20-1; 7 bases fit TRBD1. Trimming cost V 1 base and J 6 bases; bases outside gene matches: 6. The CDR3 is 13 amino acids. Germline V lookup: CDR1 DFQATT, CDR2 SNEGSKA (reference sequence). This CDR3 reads CSARADRVGEQYF. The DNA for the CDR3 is TGCAGTGCTAGAGCAGACAGGGTCGGCGAGCAGTACTTC.

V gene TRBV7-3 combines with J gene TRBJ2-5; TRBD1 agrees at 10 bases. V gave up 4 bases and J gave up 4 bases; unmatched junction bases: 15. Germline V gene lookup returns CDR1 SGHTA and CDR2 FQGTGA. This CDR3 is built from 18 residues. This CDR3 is CASSSPAGTGDFTETQYF. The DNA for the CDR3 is TGTGCCAGCAGCTCTCCCGCCGGGACAGGGGACTTCACAGAGACCCAGTACTTC.

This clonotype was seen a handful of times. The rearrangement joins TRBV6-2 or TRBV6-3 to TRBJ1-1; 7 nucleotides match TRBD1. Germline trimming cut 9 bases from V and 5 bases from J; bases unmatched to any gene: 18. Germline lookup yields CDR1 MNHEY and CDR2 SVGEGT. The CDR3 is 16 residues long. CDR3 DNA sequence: TGTGCCAGTACGTCATACCAGGACAGGTGGGATACTGAAGCTTTCTTT. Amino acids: CASTSYQDRWDTEAFF.